Presented here are 27 T cell receptor beta chains from one specimen sequenced in a study of tumor-infiltrating lymphocytes in primary liver carcinoma. A constant-region primer primed TCR beta cDNA synthesis from about 550 ng of total RNA. The TCR beta library was amplified through three nested multiplex PCR rounds in a modified ARM-PCR procedure. Both of the initial two PCR rounds ran for approximately 11 cycles and employed TRBV1-TRBV30 forward primers alongside a C-beta reverse primer. TCRdb reanalysed the multiplex PCR reads using MiXCR and keeps one entry per CDR3 protein. The repertoire holds around 170,000 distinct CDR3 sequences, with about 60% as singletons. Alongside blood RNA obtained from unsorted whole blood, germline DNA was also extracted. Input material: peripheral blood. The origin of the receptors is a middle-aged man with primary liver carcinoma and hepatitis B virus infection.

Notes on this clonotype: The conserved final phenylalanine or tryptophan is absent from the CDR3, which likely points to a read error. The chain couples TRBV6-2 or TRBV6-3 to TRBJ2-4; a weak D match, TRBD1 (5 bases). Per germline, CDR1 MNHEY and CDR2 SVGEGT. There are 15 residues in the CDR3. V lost 11 bases and J lost 8, with 25 bases in between. The CDR3 here is CASSSGDSARDIQYI. In DNA, the CDR3 is TGTGCCTCGAGTTCCGGAGACTCGGCCAGGGACATTCAGTACATC.

Concerning this clonotype itself: A much larger clone differs by one base, so this may be a read error. V usage is TRBV6-5 and J usage is TRBJ2-3, with D possibly being TRBD2 (7 bases). The CDR3 length is 13 residues. CDR1 is MNHEY and CDR2 is SVGAGI in the germline V gene. The CDR3 reads CGSLDSGGDTQYF. CDR3 sequence (DNA): TGTGGCAGCCTGGACTCGGGGGGCGATACGCAGTATTTT.

This chain connects TRBV6-5 to TRBJ1-6; 7 bases align to TRBD1. Germline CDR1 is MNHEY and CDR2 is SVGAGI. V shed 5 bases and J 14 bases; nucleotides not matched to a gene: 12. The CDR3 covers 14 residues. The CDR3 region is CASSGPGGSWALHF. CDR3 coding DNA: TGTGCCAGCAGTGGACCAGGGGGAAGTTGGGCCCTCCACTTT.

The chain employs TRBV12-3 or TRBV12-4 and TRBJ2-7; 7 bases map to TRBD1. There are 16 residues in the CDR3. The J segment lost 8 bases and the V segment lost 4 bases, leaving 17 bases of the junction unmatched. DNA of the CDR3: TGTGCCAGCAGTTCCCCCGGTTTACAGGGGACACTCAAGCAGTACTTC. Amino acid sequence: CASSSPGLQGTLKQYF.

To note about this clonotype: Sequence at one end of the junction differs from germline and may be a read error. The chain links TRBV11-2 to TRBJ2-2; possible D gene TRBD2, 6 bases. The CDR3 has 16 amino acids. Germline CDR1 reads SGHAT; CDR2 reads FQNNGV. The chain's CDR3 is CASNLGPGRTTGELFF. DNA for the CDR3: TGTGCCAGCAACTTAGGACCAGGGAGGACCACCGGGGAGCTGTTTTTT. Looking up the rest from reference TRBV11-2 and TRBJ2-2 gives the full variable domain: EAGVAQSPRYKIIEKRQSVAFWCNPISGHATLYWYQQILGQGPKLLIQFQNNGVVDDSQLPKDRFSAERLKGVDSTLKIQPAKLEDSAVYLCASNLGPGRTTGELFFGEGSRLTVL.

The rearrangement joins TRBV12-3 or TRBV12-4 to TRBJ2-1, with D hard to call. This CDR3 contains 14 residues. V lost 5 bases to trimming and J lost 9 bases, with 17 bases between them. CDR3 nucleotide sequence: TGTGCCAGCAGTGCCCGGATGGGCGGCAGTGAGCAGTTCTTC. This gives the protein CASSARMGGSEQFF.

This sequence joins TRBV6-2 or TRBV6-3 and TRBJ1-2; the match to TRBD1 covers 7 bases. Germline V lookup: CDR1 MNHEY, CDR2 SVGEGT. The junction had 14 bases not matched to a gene; V was cut back by 10 bases and J by 6 bases. The CDR3 is 14 residues long. The CDR3 here is CAINPTGTVDGYTF. CDR3 nucleotides: TGTGCCATCAATCCCACCGGGACAGTCGATGGCTACACCTTC.

In regard to this clonotype: It is likely a read error, because the conserved phenylalanine at the end of the CDR3 is missing. Here the CDR3 reads CASSLRETQYI. CDR3 sequence (DNA): TGTGCCAGCAGCCTGCGGGAGACCCAGTACATC. This chain uses TRBV5-6 with TRBJ2-5; D unresolved. Trimming left V 4 bases short and J 5 bases short, with 6 bases between. The germline CDR1 and CDR2 sequences are SGHDT and YYEEEE. The CDR3 is 11 residues long.

On this clonotype: A read error may explain this, as a much larger clone is one base away. The chain combines TRBV11-3 with TRBJ2-1; maybe TRBD2 (6 bases). This CDR3 has 16 amino acids. Per the germline V gene, CDR1 is SGHNT and CDR2 is YENEEA. The V gene lost 6 bases and the J gene lost 0 bases, with 15 bases spanning the gap. The CDR3 DNA follows: TGTGCCAGCAGTCGCAGGGAGGTAAGCTCCTACAATGAGCAGTTCTTC. This translates into CASSRREVSSYNEQFF.

The chain carries TRBV6-1 and TRBJ2-5; the D gene is possibly TRBD2 (6 bases). From germline, CDR1 is MNHNS and CDR2 SASEGT. V lost 3 bases to trimming and J lost 5 bases, with 19 bases between them. The CDR3 is 16 amino acids. The CDR3 sequence is CASSDLPPGLAETQYF. The CDR3 DNA reads TGTGCCAGCAGTGACTTACCACCGGGACTCGCGGAGACCCAGTACTTC.

The CDR3 sequence: CASSQEVTGATDTQYF. The CDR3 nucleotides read TGCGCCAGCAGCCAAGAAGTTACGGGGGCCACAGATACGCAGTATTTT. The chain links TRBV4-1 to TRBJ2-3, with D perhaps matching TRBD1 or TRBD2 (6 bases each). This CDR3 is 16 amino acids long. V was trimmed by 0 bases and J by 2 bases, leaving 12 bases between them. Germline CDR1 MGHRA, CDR2 YSYEKL.

The chain uses TRBV6-1 and TRBJ1-1; 7 bases match TRBD1. CDR1 and CDR2 from the germline V gene are MNHNS and SASEGT. The CDR3 is 14 residues long. Trimming cost V 6 bases and J 9 bases; bases outside gene matches: 13. The CDR3 sequence is CASRDPRGLPKAFF. The CDR3 DNA sequence: TGTGCCAGCAGGGACCCAAGGGGGCTGCCTAAAGCTTTCTTT.

The V gene is TRBV6-6, the J gene TRBJ2-1, with 8 bases that match TRBD2. From germline, CDR1 is MNHNY and CDR2 SVGAGI (reference sequence). There are 19 residues in the CDR3. V lost 0 bases and J lost 3; bases outside the gene matches: 13. The DNA of the CDR3 is TGTGCCAGCAGTTACTCGCAGGGGCGGGGGGCTAGCGGCTACAATGAGCAGTTCTTC. Translating it yields CASSYSQGRGASGYNEQFF.

Concerning this clonotype itself: One end of the junction fails to match germline, which may point to a read error. The rearrangement joins TRBV30 to TRBJ2-2, with D possibly matching TRBD2 (6 bases). The CDR3 consists of 14 residues. Germline-derived CDR1 and CDR2 are GTSNPN and SVGIG (reference sequence). CDR3 region: CACLGLSSAGELLF. The CDR3 nucleotides read TGTGCCTGTCTGGGACTCAGTAGCGCCGGGGAGCTACTTTTT. The full variable domain, with the rest looked up from reference TRBV30 and TRBJ2-2, is SQTIHQWPATLVQPVGSPLSLECTVEGTSNPNLYWYRQAAGRGLQLLFYSVGIGQISSEVPQNLSASRPQDRQFILSSKKLLLSDSGFYLCACLGLSSAGELLFGEGSRLTVL.

About this clonotype: A much bigger clone sits one base away, suggesting this may be a read error. This sequence joins TRBV29-1 and TRBJ2-1; D unclear. Trimming took off 5 bases at V and 12 bases at J, with 14 bases between the two ends. CDR3 size: 11 residues. Germline CDR1 reads SQVTM; CDR2 reads ANQGSEA. The CDR3 nucleotides are TGCAGCGTTCCTGGAATTTTCGGGCAGTTCTTC. Protein: CSVPGIFGQFF.

On this clonotype itself: With a much larger clone just one base away, this may be a read error. This rearrangement joins TRBV11-2 to TRBJ1-2; 9 bases agree with TRBD1. Per germline, CDR1 SGHAT and CDR2 FQNNGV. The CDR3 is 15 residues long. The DNA of the CDR3 is TGTACCAGCAGCTTAGTATGGGACAGGGTGGATGGCTACACCTTC. It is translated as CTSSLVWDRVDGYTF.

This clonotype was picked up a small number of times. V gene TRBV29-1 combines with J gene TRBJ2-1, with unresolved D. This CDR3 region has 14 residues. V gave up 2 bases and J gave up 8 bases, with 16 bases separating them. Germline V CDR1 and CDR2: SQVTM, ANQGSEA. The DNA for the CDR3 is TGCAGCGTTGAACGTGCCCTCGATAGGGATGAGCAGTTCTTC. As protein: CSVERALDRDEQFF.

The chain links TRBV10-3 to TRBJ2-5; D perhaps matches TRBD2 (6 bases). Germline CDR1 is ENHRY and CDR2 is SYGVKD. This CDR3 is 12 amino acids long. The germline V and J ends were trimmed by 10 bases and 4 bases, with 13 bases remaining between them. The CDR3 sequence: CATSGSGETQYF. The CDR3 DNA reads as TGTGCCACCTCCGGGAGTGGAGAGACCCAGTACTTC.

Turning to this clonotype: No conserved phenylalanine or tryptophan is present at the end of the CDR3, so a read error is the likely explanation. The gene calls are TRBV10-2 and TRBJ1-5; D gene unclear. This CDR3 comprises 13 residues. V was clipped by 3 bases and J by 5 bases, with 8 bases between them. Germline CDR1 WSHSY, CDR2 SAAADI. The DNA of the CDR3 is TGCGCCAGCAGTGATGGTCTAGATCAGCCCCAGCATCTT. It specifies CASSDGLDQPQHL.

The V call is TRBV5-8, the J call TRBJ1-2; D might be TRBD1 (6 bases). V gave up 6 bases and J gave up 3 bases, with 18 bases separating them. CDR3 size: 15 residues. The germline gives CDR1 SGHTS, CDR2 YDEGEE. The CDR3 DNA follows: TGTGCCAGCAAAGAGGCCGGACAGATTGACTATGGCTACACCTTC. This translates into CASKEAGQIDYGYTF.

Of note for this clonotype: This sequence may be a read error, since a much larger clone differs from it by one base. The CDR3 DNA is TGCGCCAGCAGCCAAGAACCTACGGGGGGGTCATCCTACGAGCAGTACTTC. It codes for CASSQEPTGGSSYEQYF. The chain couples TRBV4-1 to TRBJ2-7, with TRBD2 matching over 8 bases. Germline assignment: CDR1 MGHRA and CDR2 YSYEKL. The ends lost 0 bases at V and 1 base at J; junction bases unmatched: 8. The length of the CDR3 is 17 residues.

The chain recombines TRBV6-6 with TRBJ2-2; TRBD2 agrees at 7 bases. The CDR3 totals 16 residues. V was clipped by 3 bases and J by 5 bases; unmatched bases: 9. CDR1 and CDR2 (germline): MNHNY, SVGAGI (reference sequence). The CDR3 DNA is TGTGCCAGCAGTTATGAGGGAGGGCCACGGACCGGGGAGCTGTTTTTT. Translating gives CASSYEGGPRTGELFF.

About this clonotype itself: This CDR3 fails to terminate in the conserved phenylalanine or tryptophan, so it likely reflects a read error. The chain has TRBV12-3 or TRBV12-4 and TRBJ2-7, with D perhaps matching TRBD2 (6 bases). The V and J ends lost 7 bases and 4 bases respectively, with 20 bases between them. The CDR3 sequence is 15 residues long. The CDR3 sequence: CASTEQGLAFYEQYS. The CDR3 DNA sequence: TGTGCCAGCACCGAGCAGGGACTGGCTTTTTACGAGCAGTACTCC.

Points on this clonotype: Sequence at one end of the junction differs from germline and may be a read error. V usage is TRBV6-2 or TRBV6-3 and J usage is TRBJ2-6, with D perhaps TRBD1 (6 bases). The CDR3 is made up of 16 amino acids. Per germline, CDR1 MNHEY and CDR2 SVGEGT. The CDR3 here is CASSLEQGTGTNVLTF. The CDR3 bases are TGTGCCAGCAGCCTCGAACAGGGTACTGGGACCAACGTCCTGACCTTC.

This clonotype was detected a few times. At one end, the junction sequence differs from germline, possibly due to a read error. The chain is built from TRBV29-1 and TRBJ1-2, with D perhaps TRBD1 (5 bases). The CDR3 has 12 residues. CDR1 is SQVTM and CDR2 is ANQGSEA in the germline V gene. The CDR3 DNA reads TGCAGCGTTGACGTTGGGGGAGGAGGCTACACTTTC. Translated, it gives CSVDVGGGGYTF.

The V and J genes are TRBV10-2 and TRBJ1-2; D ambiguous. V lost 0 bases, J lost 4 bases, and 15 bases lay in between. The germline V gene has CDR1 WSHSY and CDR2 SAAADI. This CDR3 spans 16 amino acids. In nucleotides, the CDR3 is TGCGCCAGCAGTGAGTCAACACCGGGAGTAGGCTATGGCTACACCTTC. Translation gives CASSESTPGVGYGYTF.

V and J are TRBV13 and TRBJ2-1; no reliable D call. The V end lost 8 bases, the J end lost 6 bases, and 14 bases lay between the germline ends. The CDR3 runs to 13 residues. Germline V gene data show CDR1 as PRHDT and CDR2 as FYEKMQ (reference sequence). CDR3 DNA: TGTGCCAGCTGCCGCGCTCGGGTCAATGAGCAGTTCTTC. Its protein product is CASCRARVNEQFF.